This TCR beta chain derives from a study of CD8 T cells in Susac syndrome. The germline V gene has CDR1 SEHNR and CDR2 FQNEAQ (reference sequence). The CDR3 extends over 14 amino acids. Trimming cost V 5 bases and J 1 base, with 11 bases left between them. The authors reverse transcribed roughly 0.5 to 1 ug RNA with random hexamers. TCRdb re-derived calls from the immunoSEQ multiplex PCR reads in MiXCR, one entry per CDR3 protein. The sample has more than 55,000 distinct CDR3 sequences, 96% seen once. TEMRA cells underwent FACS enrichment and CD8+ and CD4+ T cells underwent negative isolation. This rearrangement joins TRBV7-9 to TRBJ2-5; D remains ambiguous. The TCR originated in a human donor with multiple sclerosis. Source material: CD4+ T cells from PBMCs. The CDR3 sequence is CASSPPAVQETQYF. Written as DNA, the CDR3 is TGTGCCAGCAGCCCGCCCGCAGTCCAAGAGACCCAGTACTTC.